A single sample gave rise to the 11 T cell receptor beta chains below, sequenced in a study of monozygotic twins with cystic fibrosis. Sequencing used immunoSEQ multiplex PCR; TCRdb keeps in-frame clones, though not all of them. Of about 25,000 clones in the sample, 90% were seen once. The sequenced sample consisted of blood. Receptors were obtained from a girl aged 2 to 10 with cystic fibrosis.

This chain uses TRBV4-2 with TRBJ2-7; 11 positions agree with TRBD1. The CDR3 is 16 amino acids. After removal of 1 base from V and 9 bases from J, the junction contained 11 bases not matched to a gene. CDR1 and CDR2 from the germline V gene are LGHNA and YNFKEQ. Here the CDR3 reads CASSQAPGQGEFGQYF. CDR3 in DNA: TGTGCCAGCAGCCAAGCTCCGGGACAGGGGGAGTTCGGGCAGTACTTC.

The V and J genes are TRBV4-3 and TRBJ2-7; D unclear. This CDR3 region has 13 residues. The ends were cut back, 0 bases at V and 0 bases at J, with 3 bases in the middle. Germline loops: CDR1 LGHNA, CDR2 YSLEER. In DNA form, the CDR3 reads TGCGCCAGCAGCCAAGACAGCTCCTACGAGCAGTACTTC. Its protein is CASSQDSSYEQYF.

The rearrangement joins TRBV6-4 to TRBJ2-2; 10 nucleotides match TRBD2. With 6 bases clipped from V and 1 base from J, the junction kept 2 bases outside the gene matches. Per germline, CDR1 MRHNA and CDR2 SNTAGT. This CDR3 is built from 15 residues. CDR3 sequence: CASSLAGGNTGELFF. DNA for the CDR3: TGTGCCAGCAGCTTAGCGGGGGGGAACACCGGGGAGCTGTTTTTT.

This chain links TRBV11-2 with TRBJ2-2; TRBD2 matches at 7 bases. The junction had 9 bases not matched to a gene; V was cut back by 3 bases and J by 5 bases. The CDR3 has 16 residues. Germline CDR1 and CDR2: SGHAT and FQNNGV. In DNA, the CDR3 is TGTGCCAGCAGCTTCCGGGGAGGGGACCTTACCGGGGAGCTGTTTTTT. Its translation: CASSFRGGDLTGELFF.

The V gene is TRBV4-3, the J gene TRBJ2-6; 12 nucleotides line up with TRBD1. Germline loops: CDR1 LGHNA, CDR2 YSLEER. The CDR3 is made up of 18 amino acids. Germline trimming cut 1 base from V and 3 bases from J; bases unmatched to any gene: 4. Here the CDR3 DNA reads TGCGCCAGCAGCCAAGTGGGGACAGGGGGCTTTGGGGCCAACGTCCTGACTTTC. Its protein is CASSQVGTGGFGANVLTF.

The rearrangement uses TRBV7-8 and TRBJ1-1, with D possibly being TRBD1 (5 bases). Per the germline V gene, CDR1 is SGHVS and CDR2 is FQNEAQ. V was pared by 0 bases and J by 3 bases, with 14 bases between. The CDR3 covers 16 residues. CDR3 amino acids: CASSLAGALLDTEAFF. Written as DNA, the CDR3 is TGTGCCAGCAGCTTAGCAGGGGCCCTTTTAGACACTGAAGCTTTCTTT.

The V gene is TRBV18, the J gene TRBJ2-7; no firm D call. The CDR3 spans 15 residues. Deletions cut 0 bases from V and 4 bases from J, with 13 bases between. CDR1 is KGHSH and CDR2 is LQKENI in the germline V gene. The CDR3 DNA reads TGTGCCAGCTCACCACCGGGTAAAGGGTTATACGAGCAGTACTTC. Translated: CASSPPGKGLYEQYF.

The chain employs TRBV7-2 and TRBJ1-2, with D hard to call. This CDR3 is 14 amino acids long. Between the trimmed V and J ends, which lost 3 bases and 7 bases, there was a span of 15 bases. Germline CDR1 and CDR2: SGHTA and FQGNSA. CDR3 protein: CASSFPQAQVGYTF. For the CDR3, the DNA is TGTGCCAGCAGCTTTCCCCAAGCCCAAGTTGGCTACACCTTC.

This rearrangement joins TRBV2 to TRBJ1-2; a weak D match, TRBD1 (6 bases). This CDR3 comprises 15 residues. The germline V gene has CDR1 SNHLY and CDR2 FYNNEI. The V end lost 4 bases, the J end lost 1 base, and 13 bases lay between the germline ends. The CDR3 sequence: CASSGETGDNYGYTF. The CDR3 DNA is TGTGCCAGCAGTGGGGAGACAGGAGATAACTATGGCTACACCTTC.

Only a few counts were recorded for this clone. V is TRBV7-9 and J is TRBJ1-6; 7 bases line up with TRBD1. Germline CDR1 and CDR2: SEHNR and FQNEAQ (reference sequence). The trim removed 5 bases at V and 10 bases at J, leaving 8 bases unmatched. This CDR3 has 14 amino acids. The CDR3 nucleotides are TGTGCCAGCAGCCCAACAGGGGTCGGATCACCCCTCCACTTT. Translating gives CASSPTGVGSPLHF.

This chain uses TRBV4-2 with TRBJ1-6; D is undetermined. The CDR3 spans 15 residues. Trimming cost V 8 bases and J 0 bases, with 11 bases left between them. Germline V lookup: CDR1 LGHNA, CDR2 YNFKEQ. CDR3 loop: CASHQTSSYNSPLHF. The CDR3 DNA is TGTGCCAGCCATCAAACGAGCTCCTATAATTCACCCCTCCACTTT.